This T cell receptor beta chain was identified during a study of OX40 agonist ivuxolimab in advanced cancers. About the investigation overall: Ivuxolimab was an agonistic, fully human IgG2 monoclonal antibody directed against OX40 (CD134), a costimulatory receptor. Among the 50 to 55 dose-escalation patients, around 19 had hepatocellular carcinoma, roughly 15 melanoma, 9 renal cell carcinoma and 9 head and neck cancer. The paper describes the monotherapy dose-escalation part (N of about 50 patients) of the phase I trial of ivuxolimab. The purpose of peripheral TCRbeta sequencing was to test whether ivuxolimab changed TCR sequence diversity and led to clonal T-cell expansion. Prior anti-PD-1, anti-PD-L1 or anti-CTLA-4 therapy was permitted, and about two fifths of dose-escalation patients had received checkpoint inhibitors. Partial responses were achieved by three dose-escalation patients, of whom one had hepatocellular carcinoma and two had cutaneous melanoma. Intravenous ivuxolimab was administered to patients every 2 weeks at six dose levels: 0.01, 0.1, 0.3, 1.5, 3 and 10 mg/kg. In the dose-escalation cohort, around four fifths of patients were male, and the mean age was 60 years with a range of about 23 to 79. Overall results and qualifications from the work: After ivuxolimab, more expanded clones were found on average in CD8+ T cells than in CD4+ T cells. The antigen specificity of the peripheral T cells that underwent clonal expansion was not determined. Low levels of normalized T-cell clonal expansion were also shown by some nonresponding patients. At doses of 0.1 to 3.0 mg/kg, clonal expansion of both CD4+ and CD8+ T cells in blood was seen between baseline and week 6. In partial responders in the 0.1-3.0 mg/kg groups, normalized peripheral clonal expansion was found to be among the lowest, especially among CD8+ T cells.

Genomic DNA was isolated from the sorted cells so that the TCRbeta CDR3 region could be sequenced. The immunoSEQ Assay was used to sequence the TCRbeta CDR3 regions. Imported from immuneACCESS, the table was reduced by TCRdb to in-frame sequences with V and J called. These copies leave out some clones; in studies compared against another copy, an unresolved V gene accounts for under half, and the cause of the remainder is not known. In this sample the table shows about 79,000 clones, under 85% of which occur a single time. The ten largest clones take up 3.5% to 4.5% of the sample. CDR1 and CDR2 were assigned from the germline V gene as SGHAT and FQNNGV. At the junction V is shortened by 5 bases and J by 6 bases, with 17 bases in between. The CDR3 covers 15 residues, taking in both the cysteine and the phenylalanine. The sequence is cut down to CDR3 DNA, 45 bases in frame from base 1. As concerns this clone: Its antigen target is currently unknown. Base qualities were left out, and no much larger clone turns up one base away.

Patients with a history of autoimmune disease or receiving systemic immunosuppression were excluded from the trial. Peripheral blood for TCR sequencing was collected from all dose cohorts at baseline, on cycle 4 day 1, and on cycle 7 day 1. Samples came from an open-label, multicenter, first-in-human phase I dose-escalation trial of ivuxolimab. Adults with locally advanced or metastatic head and neck squamous cell, hepatocellular, melanoma or renal cell carcinoma were enrolled in the trial. CD4+ and CD8+ T cells were sorted separately from peripheral blood before TCR sequencing. Sequencing was performed on CD4+ or CD8+ T cells sorted from blood, taken in a trial of the OX40 agonist ivuxolimab. The clonotype was recovered from an adult with an advanced solid tumor such as melanoma, head and neck, liver or kidney cancer. Here the chain combines TRBV11-2 and TRBJ2-4, with TRBD2 perhaps the D gene, on 6 matching bases. CDR3 loop: CASSPRYRGGNIQYF. The sequence in DNA is TGTGCCAGCAGCCCTCGGTATAGGGGAGGAAACATTCAGTACTTC. The full variable domain, with segments outside the CDR3 supplied by the reference TRBV11-2 and TRBJ2-4 proteins, appears as EAGVAQSPRYKIIEKRQSVAFWCNPISGHATLYWYQQILGQGPKLLIQFQNNGVVDDSQLPKDRFSAERLKGVDSTLKIQPAKLEDSAVYLCASSPRYRGGNIQYFGAGTRLSVL.